The 5 T cell receptor beta chains below all came from one sample that was sequenced in a study of cytomegalovirus exposure and HLA in healthy donors. The PCR was carried out with 60 Vbeta primers and 13 Jbeta primers. The method was immunoSEQ multiplex PCR; TCRdb's version includes in-frame clones alone and lacks a portion of them. This sample yields roughly 220,000 clones, of which 80% to 90% are seen a single time; roughly 3.1% belongs to the top ten. Sequencing was carried out using PBMCs. The source of these receptors is a man under 40 in good health and CMV-seronegative.

The chain employs TRBV28 and TRBJ1-2; TRBD1 matches at 7 bases. Looked up from germline, CDR1 is MDHEN and CDR2 is SYDVKM. Trimming took 6 bases from V and 3 from J; bases not matched to a gene: 4. This CDR3 spans 13 amino acids. DNA for the CDR3: TGTGCCAGCAGAGGGGACAGCTACTATGGCTACACCTTC. Translating gives CASRGDSYYGYTF.

The chain carries TRBV27 and TRBJ2-3, with 7 bases fitting TRBD1. This CDR3 spans 16 amino acids. With V trimmed by 6 bases and J by 1 base, 10 bases remained unmatched. Germline-derived CDR1 and CDR2 are MNHEY and SMNVEV (reference sequence). CDR3 protein: CASSSFRTGRTDTQYF. The CDR3 DNA follows: TGTGCCAGCAGCTCCTTCAGGACAGGCCGCACAGATACGCAGTATTTT.

The CDR3 protein is CASSPWARGDETQYF. In nucleotides, the CDR3 is TGTGCCAGCAGCCCTTGGGCCCGGGGGGATGAGACCCAGTACTTC. The J gene is TRBJ2-5, the V gene TRBV4-2; the match to TRBD2 covers 7 bases. Germline CDR1 reads LGHNA; CDR2 reads YNFKEQ. V trimming: 4 bases; J trimming: 5 bases; junction bases outside the gene matches: 10. There are 15 residues in the CDR3.

This chain joins TRBV6-1 and TRBJ2-7; D is possibly TRBD1 (6 bases). Germline lookup yields CDR1 MNHNS and CDR2 SASEGT. The CDR3 runs to 15 residues. V gave up 3 bases and J gave up 1 base, with 13 bases separating them. In nucleotides, the CDR3 is TGTGCCAGCAGTGATCTGTCTACAGGGTCCTACGAGCAGTACTTC. This sequence encodes CASSDLSTGSYEQYF.

This clone was detected a few times. The J gene is TRBJ2-2, the V gene TRBV15; 8 bases align to TRBD1. Germline assignment: CDR1 LNHNV and CDR2 YYDKDF (reference sequence). This CDR3 is built from 17 residues. After removal of 2 bases from V and 8 bases from J, the junction contained 13 bases not matched to a gene. The CDR3 nucleotides read TGTGCCACCAGCAGATCAGGGGGACAGGCCTCAGGGGGGGAGCTGTTTTTT. Residues: CATSRSGGQASGGELFF.